What follows are 5 T cell receptor beta chains derived from one specimen sequenced in a study of shared T cell receptors in the human thymus. Here immunoSEQ multiplex PCR was the method, and the copy in TCRdb shows in-frame clones only, minus some. The sample holds some 640,000 clones, over 75% seen once. These data also formed part of another study, on human thymus T cells.

The sample consisted of thymocytes. These receptors all come from a boy under three years old with a congenital heart defect.

The chain combines TRBV28 with TRBJ2-7, with 8 positions matching TRBD2. The germline gives CDR1 MDHEN, CDR2 SYDVKM. Trimming took 2 bases from V and 6 from J; bases not matched to a gene: 15. The CDR3 sequence is 17 residues long. CDR3 region: CASSLPTFGGGIGEQYF. The CDR3 bases are TGTGCCAGCAGTTTACCAACTTTTGGCGGGGGGATCGGCGAGCAGTACTTC.

V and J are TRBV4-1 and TRBJ1-1; no clear D. CDR3 length equals 16 residues. CDR1 MGHRA and CDR2 YSYEKL come from the germline V gene. V shed 0 bases and J shed 2 bases, with 13 bases lying between them. CDR3 in amino acids: CASSQDQTSPNTEAFF. The DNA of the CDR3 is TGCGCCAGCAGCCAAGATCAGACATCTCCCAACACTGAAGCTTTCTTT.

This clone was seen a single time. The chain links TRBV29-1 to TRBJ2-5; TRBD2 might be the D (7 bases). CDR3 length: 13 amino acids. V shed 1 base and J shed 5 bases, with 11 bases lying between them. CDR1 and CDR2 (germline): SQVTM, ANQGSEA. The DNA for the CDR3 is TGCAGCGTTGAAGGGGGGGGGCGGGAGACCCAGTACTTC. Translated: CSVEGGGRETQYF.

This chain uses TRBV5-1 with TRBJ2-3; 7 bases line up with TRBD2. V was clipped by 4 bases and J by 6 bases; unmatched bases: 26. Germline V lookup: CDR1 SGHRS, CDR2 YFSETQ. The CDR3 consists of 20 residues. The CDR3 region has the DNA TGCGCCAGCAGCGCGCACCCCTATCACCCGCTAGCGGAGGGGCCGGATACGCAGTATTTT. It specifies CASSAHPYHPLAEGPDTQYF.

This chain uses TRBV18 with TRBJ2-7; D is ambiguous. Trimming removed 3 bases at V and 2 bases at J, with 14 bases between. Germline values: CDR1 KGHSH, CDR2 LQKENI. The CDR3 is 15 residues long. CDR3 DNA: TGTGCCAGCTCACCCCTTTGCCAGGCGACCTACGAGCAGTACTTC. Its translation is CASSPLCQATYEQYF.